Following are 26 T cell receptor beta chains from one sample sequenced in a study of blood T cells in healthy people across ages. With a J-beta primer mix and a sample-barcoded 5' primer, a second PCR ran about 7 to 11 cycles. TCRdb reanalysed the 5' RACE reads using MiXCR and keeps one entry per CDR3 protein. Counted here are 890,000 or so distinct CDR3 sequences, approximately 65% occurring once; the ten biggest clones make up about 30%. Sequencing was done on a sample of blood. These receptors were collected from a man younger than 40 in good health.

This chain joins TRBV20-1 and TRBJ1-1, with D maybe TRBD1 (5 bases). V shed 3 bases and J shed 5 bases, with 13 bases lying between them. Germline-derived CDR1 and CDR2 are DFQATT and SNEGSKA (reference sequence). The CDR3 runs to 13 residues. The DNA for the CDR3 is TGCAGTGCTAGGGGGGGAATTGAGACTGAAGCTTTCTTT. It is translated as CSARGGIETEAFF.

The J gene is TRBJ2-2, the V gene TRBV25-1; a weak D match, TRBD1 (6 bases). The CDR3 totals 14 residues. V was shortened by 4 bases and J by 5 bases, with 11 bases between the two germline ends. The germline gives CDR1 MGHDK, CDR2 SYGVNS. The CDR3 loop reads CASSVHRETGELFF. In nucleotides, the CDR3 is TGTGCCAGCAGTGTCCACAGGGAAACCGGGGAGCTGTTTTTT.

The J gene is TRBJ2-1, the V gene TRBV12-3 or TRBV12-4; weak D call: TRBD2 (7 bases). CDR3 length: 16 amino acids. Trimming shortened V by 2 bases and J by 4 bases, and 15 bases separated the two germline ends. CDR3: CASSLTPRGGYNEQFF. DNA for the CDR3: TGTGCCAGCAGTTTAACACCGAGGGGGGGTTACAATGAGCAGTTCTTC.

This clonotype was seen a few times. The J gene is TRBJ1-5, the V gene TRBV12-3 or TRBV12-4; TRBD1 matches 7 bases. Trimming cost V 2 bases and J 3 bases; bases outside gene matches: 16. This CDR3 has 19 amino acids. The CDR3 DNA reads TGTGCCAGCAGTTTAAGTGGCGGGGGGACAGCCTCCTTCAATCAGCCCCAGCATTTT. Protein sequence: CASSLSGGGTASFNQPQHF.

This clonotype was counted a few times. The chain joins TRBV5-1 to TRBJ2-1; tentatively, D is TRBD2 (6 bases). This CDR3 spans 14 amino acids. V gave up 4 bases and J gave up 8 bases, with 16 bases separating them. Per the germline V gene, CDR1 is SGHRS and CDR2 is YFSETQ. For the CDR3, the DNA is TGCGCCAGCAGCCCGGGCCGGGGCGGGGATGAGCAGTTCTTC. Amino acids: CASSPGRGGDEQFF.

The CDR3 DNA follows: TGTGCCACCAGCCCGCGGGGGCCCTCCTACAATGAGCAGTTCTTC. Its protein product is CATSPRGPSYNEQFF. V is TRBV24-1 and J is TRBJ2-1; D might be TRBD2 (7 bases). Germline V lookup: CDR1 KGHDR, CDR2 SFDVKD. V was pared by 7 bases and J by 0 bases, with 12 bases between. The CDR3 length is 15 residues.

V is TRBV5-6 and J is TRBJ2-6; D remains ambiguous. V lost 4 bases and J lost 4, with 3 bases in between. This CDR3 region has 12 residues. Germline-derived CDR1 and CDR2 are SGHDT and YYEEEE. The CDR3 DNA reads TGTGCCAGCAGCACCGGGGCCAACGTCCTGACTTTC. Its protein is CASSTGANVLTF.

This clonotype has more than one count but fewer than ten. The chain carries TRBV7-9 and TRBJ2-5; D remains ambiguous. The CDR3 loop spans 12 amino acids. V was cut by 2 bases and J by 5 bases, with 6 bases left in between. Germline CDR1 SEHNR, CDR2 FQNEAQ (reference sequence). In DNA form, the CDR3 reads TGTGCCAGCAGCTTAAAATGGGAGACCCAGTACTTC. Residues: CASSLKWETQYF.

In DNA, the CDR3 is TGTGCCATCAGTGAGTCCGGCAGGGTAACCTACGGGCAGTACTTC. This gives the protein CAISESGRVTYGQYF. The rearrangement uses TRBV10-3 and TRBJ2-5; D may be TRBD1 (5 bases). Trimming shortened V by 0 bases and J by 11 bases, and 19 bases separated the two germline ends. The CDR3 spans 15 residues. Germline CDR1 ENHRY, CDR2 SYGVKD.

The gene calls are TRBV5-1 and TRBJ2-4, with 11 bases lining up with TRBD1. Gene TRBJ2-7 matches the end of the DNA better, so the J call may be wrong. Germline CDR1 and CDR2: SGHRS and YFSETQ. The length of the CDR3 is 14 residues. CDR3: CASKRTGGLYEQYF. DNA for the CDR3: TGCGCCAGCAAAAGGACAGGGGGCCTCTACGAGCAGTACTTC.

This clonotype was seen a few times. The chain employs TRBV2 and TRBJ2-1, with a weak D call TRBD2 (6 bases). The CDR3 covers 12 residues. V gave up 9 bases and J gave up 5 bases, with 11 bases separating them. The germline CDR1 and CDR2 sequences are SNHLY and FYNNEI. The CDR3 loop is CARGDSHNEQFF. The CDR3 nucleotides are TGTGCCAGGGGGGACTCGCACAATGAGCAGTTCTTC.

This rearrangement joins TRBV20-1 to TRBJ1-2, with unresolved D. V was pared by 0 bases and J by 4 bases, with 9 bases between. The CDR3 length is 13 residues. Germline CDR1 reads DFQATT; CDR2 reads SNEGSKA (reference sequence). The CDR3 spells CSAREKTSYGYTF. The DNA of the CDR3 is TGCAGTGCTAGAGAGAAGACCTCCTATGGCTACACCTTC.

In its sample, this clonotype was seen once. A much larger clone lies a single base off, so this may be a read error. The rearrangement joins TRBV28 to TRBJ2-3; 13 bases agree with TRBD2. The CDR3 is 15 amino acids. With 4 bases clipped from V and 4 bases from J, the junction kept 2 bases outside the gene matches. Germline-derived CDR1 and CDR2 are MDHEN and SYDVKM. CDR3 sequence: CASSWTSGGADTQYF. CDR3 coding DNA: TGTGCCAGCAGTTGGACTAGCGGGGGCGCAGATACGCAGTATTTT.

This clonotype was counted a few times. The V and J genes are TRBV20-1 and TRBJ2-7; 8 bases are a match to TRBD1. Germline CDR1 is DFQATT and CDR2 is SNEGSKA (reference sequence). V shed 5 bases, J shed 3 bases, and the junction held 6 bases outside the gene matches. The CDR3 totals 13 residues. CDR3 in DNA: TGCAGTGCTCCCGGGACAGGATACTACGAGCAGTACTTC. This translates into CSAPGTGYYEQYF.

This clonotype has only a few counts. This rearrangement joins TRBV29-1 to TRBJ2-7; 9 bases map to TRBD1. The germline V gene encodes CDR1 SQVTM and CDR2 ANQGSEA. V gave up 6 bases and J gave up 2 bases; unmatched junction bases: 8. The CDR3 is 14 amino acids. The CDR3 reads CSVTGTGTTYEQYF. CDR3 in DNA: TGCAGCGTGACCGGGACAGGGACTACCTACGAGCAGTACTTC.

The chain couples TRBV20-1 to TRBJ2-7; D is tentatively TRBD1 or TRBD2 (5 bases each). V lost 2 bases and J 4 bases, leaving 12 bases between the germline ends. The germline CDR1 and CDR2 sequences are DFQATT and SNEGSKA (reference sequence). CDR3 size: 13 residues. The CDR3 reads CSARRGMLYEQYF. CDR3 sequence (DNA): TGCAGTGCTAGACGGGGCATGCTGTACGAGCAGTACTTC.

The chain recombines TRBV3-1 with TRBJ1-2; D gene ambiguous. This CDR3 contains 15 residues. V gave up 0 bases and J gave up 8 bases, with 16 bases separating them. The germline V gene encodes CDR1 LGHDT and CDR2 YNNKEL (reference sequence). The CDR3 sequence is CASSQDGSGRGGYTF. The CDR3, as DNA: TGTGCCAGCAGCCAAGATGGGAGCGGACGTGGGGGCTACACCTTC.

J is TRBJ2-5 and V is TRBV6-5, with 13 bases aligning to TRBD2. V was clipped by 6 bases and J by 3 bases; unmatched bases: 7. Germline-derived CDR1 and CDR2 are MNHEY and SVGAGI. The CDR3 runs to 16 residues. CDR3 residues: CASSQAGTSGKETQYF. The CDR3 DNA follows: TGTGCCAGCAGCCAAGCCGGGACTAGCGGGAAAGAGACCCAGTACTTC.

V gene TRBV27 combines with J gene TRBJ1-1; 7 bases agree with TRBD1. Germline V lookup: CDR1 MNHEY, CDR2 SMNVEV (reference sequence). Trimming took 6 bases from V and 4 from J; bases not matched to a gene: 8. The CDR3 covers 14 residues. CDR3 sequence reads: CASSPGTAFTEAFF. The CDR3 DNA reads as TGTGCCAGCAGCCCAGGGACAGCATTCACTGAAGCTTTCTTT.

This rearrangement joins TRBV5-6 to TRBJ2-7; D is possibly TRBD1 (6 bases). This CDR3 is built from 11 residues. Trimming left V 4 bases short and J 12 bases short, with 14 bases between. Germline assignment: CDR1 SGHDT and CDR2 YYEEEE. This CDR3 reads CASSLGQTTYF. In DNA form, the CDR3 reads TGTGCCAGCAGCCTCGGACAGACAACGTACTTC.

This clonotype came up once. The genes are TRBV28 and TRBJ2-5, with a weak D call TRBD2 (5 bases). V lost 6 bases and J lost 11, with 19 bases in between. The CDR3 contains 13 residues. The germline gives CDR1 MDHEN, CDR2 SYDVKM. The CDR3 DNA sequence: TGTGCCAGCAGACTTTTTCAGTACGGGGAGCAGTACTTC. Amino acid sequence: CASRLFQYGEQYF.

The J gene is TRBJ2-3, the V gene TRBV29-1; 11 nucleotides line up with TRBD2. The germline V gene encodes CDR1 SQVTM and CDR2 ANQGSEA. CDR3 length: 15 amino acids. V lost 6 bases to trimming and J lost 0 bases; unmatched junction nucleotides: 5. The CDR3 DNA sequence: TGCAGCGTGGAGACTAGCGGGGTTAGCACAGATACGCAGTATTTT. It codes for CSVETSGVSTDTQYF.

This clonotype was counted between two and nine times. The rearrangement uses TRBV29-1 and TRBJ1-2, with D hard to call. V lost 0 bases and J 5 bases, leaving 1 base between the germline ends. The germline V gene encodes CDR1 SQVTM and CDR2 ANQGSEA. The CDR3 consists of 10 residues. CDR3 bases: TGCAGCGTTGAAGATTATGGCTACACCTTC. Its protein is CSVEDYGYTF.

This clonotype occurred once. The chain joins TRBV4-2 to TRBJ1-5, with a weak D call TRBD1 (5 bases). The CDR3 spans 15 residues. V shed 0 bases and J shed 7 bases, with 13 bases lying between them. Germline values: CDR1 LGHNA, CDR2 YNFKEQ. The CDR3 DNA follows: TGTGCCAGCAGCCAAGACGAAGGGGTAGGACAGCCCCAGCATTTT. As protein: CASSQDEGVGQPQHF.

This chain connects TRBV10-3 to TRBJ2-1; 11 bases map to TRBD2. CDR3 length equals 16 residues. Germline CDR1 ENHRY, CDR2 SYGVKD. Germline trimming cut 3 bases from V and 5 bases from J; bases unmatched to any gene: 6. CDR3 nucleotides: TGTGCCATCAGTGACAGCGGGACTAGCGGAGACAATGAGCAGTTCTTC. The encoded protein is CAISDSGTSGDNEQFF.

This chain joins TRBV5-1 and TRBJ2-1; TRBD2 matches 9 bases. The CDR3 contains 15 residues. Germline CDR1 SGHRS, CDR2 YFSETQ. V dropped 5 bases and J dropped 6; count of bases not matched to a gene: 9. The CDR3, as DNA: TGCGCCAGCAGTTTTGGTGGCGGGGGGGCCAATGAGCAGTTCTTC. Protein: CASSFGGGGANEQFF.